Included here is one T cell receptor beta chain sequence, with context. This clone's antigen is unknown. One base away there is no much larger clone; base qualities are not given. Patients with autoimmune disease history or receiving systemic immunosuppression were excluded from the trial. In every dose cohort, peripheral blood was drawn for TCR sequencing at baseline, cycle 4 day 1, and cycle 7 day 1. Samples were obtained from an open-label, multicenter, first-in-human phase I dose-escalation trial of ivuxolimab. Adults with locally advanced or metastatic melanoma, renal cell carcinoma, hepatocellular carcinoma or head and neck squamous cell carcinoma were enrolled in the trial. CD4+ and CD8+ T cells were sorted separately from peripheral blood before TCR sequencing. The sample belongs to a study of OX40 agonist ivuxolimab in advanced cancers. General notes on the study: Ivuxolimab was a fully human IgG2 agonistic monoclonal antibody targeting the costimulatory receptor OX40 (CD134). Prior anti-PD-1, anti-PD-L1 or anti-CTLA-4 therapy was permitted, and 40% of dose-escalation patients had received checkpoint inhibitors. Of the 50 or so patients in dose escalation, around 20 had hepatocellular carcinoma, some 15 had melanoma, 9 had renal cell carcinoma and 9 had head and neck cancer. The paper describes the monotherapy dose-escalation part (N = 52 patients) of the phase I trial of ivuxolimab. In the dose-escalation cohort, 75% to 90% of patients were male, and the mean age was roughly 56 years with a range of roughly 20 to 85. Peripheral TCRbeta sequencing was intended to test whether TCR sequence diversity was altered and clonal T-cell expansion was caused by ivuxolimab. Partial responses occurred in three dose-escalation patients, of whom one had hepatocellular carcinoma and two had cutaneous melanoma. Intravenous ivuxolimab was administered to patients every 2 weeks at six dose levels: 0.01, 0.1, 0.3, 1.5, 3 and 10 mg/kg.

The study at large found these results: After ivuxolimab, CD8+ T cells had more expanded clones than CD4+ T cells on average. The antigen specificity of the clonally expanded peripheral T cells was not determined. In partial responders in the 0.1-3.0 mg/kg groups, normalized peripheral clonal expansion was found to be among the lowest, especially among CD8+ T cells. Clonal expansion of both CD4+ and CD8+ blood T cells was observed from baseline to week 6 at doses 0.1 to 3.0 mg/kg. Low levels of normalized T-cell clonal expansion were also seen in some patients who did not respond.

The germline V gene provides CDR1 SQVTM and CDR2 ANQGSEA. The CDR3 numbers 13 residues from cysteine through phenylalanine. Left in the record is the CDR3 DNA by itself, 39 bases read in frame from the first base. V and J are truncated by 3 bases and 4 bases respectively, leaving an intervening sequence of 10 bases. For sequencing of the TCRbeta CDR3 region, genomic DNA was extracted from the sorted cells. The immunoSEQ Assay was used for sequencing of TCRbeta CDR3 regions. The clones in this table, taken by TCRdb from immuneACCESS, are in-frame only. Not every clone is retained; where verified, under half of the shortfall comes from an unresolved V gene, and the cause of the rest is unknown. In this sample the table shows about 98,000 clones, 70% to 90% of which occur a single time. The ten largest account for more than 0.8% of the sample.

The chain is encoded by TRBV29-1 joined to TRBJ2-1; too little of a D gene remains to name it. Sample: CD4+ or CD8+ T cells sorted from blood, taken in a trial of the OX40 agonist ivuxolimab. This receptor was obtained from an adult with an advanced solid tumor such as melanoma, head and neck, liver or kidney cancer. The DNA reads TGCAGCGTTGAGGTTCGGTATTACAATGAGCAGTTCTTC. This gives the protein CSVEVRYYNEQFF.